The rows below give T cell receptor beta chains drawn from one sample of a study of response to subunit inactivated influenza vaccine. TCRdb called the RT-PCR reads again in MiXCR, with one record for every CDR3 protein. This table holds 800,000 or so distinct CDR3 sequences, 21% found once. Specimen: PBMCs from blood, collected 4 to 6 days after vaccination. The origin of the receptors is a man in his forties or fifties who received an inactivated influenza vaccine. Both conserved end residues are part of each CDR3. D genes are given only for firm matches. Some rows mark clone size as missing; the rest say once, few, many or name a class of expanded clone.

V: TRBV5-1
size: many
J: TRBJ2-2
D: TRBD2
DNA: TGCGCCAGCAGCAGTTCCGGGACTAAAGGCGCCGGGGAGCTGTTTTTT
CDR3: CASSSSGTKGAGELFF

V: TRBV6-1
size: NA
J: TRBJ2-1
D: TRBD1
DNA: TGTGCCAGCAGCACGACAGGGGGCATCTACAATGAGCAGTTCTTC
CDR3: CASSTTGGIYNEQFF

V: TRBV7-3
size: many
J: TRBJ2-3
D: NA
DNA: TGTGCCAGCAGTTCTTCTAGCACAGATACGCAGTATTTT
CDR3: CASSSSSTDTQYF

V: TRBV4-1
size: few
J: TRBJ1-5
D: TRBD1
DNA: TGCGCCAGCAGGTCCGGGACAGGGAGCAATCAGCCCCAGCATTTT
CDR3: CASRSGTGSNQPQHF

V: TRBV20-1
size: few
J: TRBJ2-2
D: NA
DNA: TGCAGTGCTCCCCGAGGGGGGGCGCTCACCGGGGAGCTGTTTTTT
CDR3: CSAPRGGALTGELFF

V: TRBV3-1
size: NA
J: TRBJ2-1
D: NA
DNA: TGTGCCAGCAGCCAAGGGGGAAACTTCCCGCGGAATGAGCAGTTCTTC
CDR3: CASSQGGNFPRNEQFF

V: TRBV5-1
size: NA
J: TRBJ2-1
D: NA
DNA: TGCGCCAGCAGCCAGAATGTCCATGAGCAGTTCTTC
CDR3: CASSQNVHEQFF

V: TRBV21-1
size: few
J: TRBJ1-5
D: NA
DNA: TGTGCCAGCAGCCCTGGGACAGGTGGCAGCAATCAGCCCCAGCATTTT
CDR3: CASSPGTGGSNQPQHF

V: TRBV7-9
size: NA
J: TRBJ2-1
D: NA
DNA: TGTGCCAGCAGCTCCTCGGCGGCCAATGAGCAGTTCTTC
CDR3: CASSSSAANEQFF

V: TRBV15
size: few
J: TRBJ1-2
D: NA
DNA: TGTGCCACCAGGGAACCAGCTCAAGGGTACGGCTACACCTTC
CDR3: CATREPAQGYGYTF

V: TRBV24-1
size: NA
J: TRBJ2-7
D: TRBD2
DNA: TGTGCCACCAGTGATTCTCTGAGCGGGAGCTACGAGCAGTACTTC
CDR3: CATSDSLSGSYEQYF

V: TRBV27
size: NA
J: TRBJ1-2
D: TRBD1
DNA: TGTGCCAGCAGTCCCGGGTTGACAGGGGGCCGAATAGAGTATGGCTACACCTTC
CDR3: CASSPGLTGGRIEYGYTF

V: TRBV7-9
size: NA
J: TRBJ2-1
D: TRBD2
DNA: TGTGCCAGCAGCCTAAGGGCTAGCGGGAGTAATGAGCAGTTTTTC
CDR3: CASSLRASGSNEQFF

V: TRBV20-1
size: NA
J: TRBJ2-3
D: NA
DNA: TGCAGTGCTAGGTGGGGGGCAGGCACAGATACGCAGTATTTT
CDR3: CSARWGAGTDTQYF

V: TRBV20-1
size: few
J: TRBJ2-1
D: NA
DNA: TGCAGTGCTAGAGATTACGGATACTACTACAATGAGCAGTTCTTC
CDR3: CSARDYGYYYNEQFF

V: TRBV25-1
size: few
J: TRBJ2-5
D: NA
DNA: TGTGCCAGCAGTGAAAGTACCCTTACAGAGACCCAGTACTTC
CDR3: CASSESTLTETQYF

V: TRBV20-1
size: NA
J: TRBJ2-1
D: NA
DNA: TGCAGTGCTAAAACGGGGCCTAATGAGCAGTTCTTC
CDR3: CSAKTGPNEQFF

V: TRBV24-1
size: NA
J: TRBJ1-5
D: TRBD1
DNA: TGTGCCACCAGTGAATGGGACAGCTTATATAGCAATCAGCCCCAGCATTTT
CDR3: CATSEWDSLYSNQPQHF

V: TRBV7-2
size: NA
J: TRBJ2-1
D: TRBD2
DNA: TGTGCCAGCAGCCCCCGGACTAGCCCAGCCAATGAGCAGTTCTTC
CDR3: CASSPRTSPANEQFF

V: TRBV20-1
size: NA
J: TRBJ2-3
D: TRBD2
DNA: TGCAGTGCTAGAGATCCTAGCGGGGTGGGGGATACGCAGTATTTT
CDR3: CSARDPSGVGDTQYF

V: TRBV10-3
size: few
J: TRBJ1-5
D: TRBD1
DNA: TGTGCCATAAAGGGACAGGGACCTGATCAGCCCCAGCATTTT
CDR3: CAIKGQGPDQPQHF

V: TRBV7-8
size: few
J: TRBJ2-3
D: TRBD1
DNA: TGTGCCAGCAGCTTTGCGGCAGGGGGCGCAGGAGATACGCAGTATTTT
CDR3: CASSFAAGGAGDTQYF

V: TRBV7-9
size: few
J: TRBJ2-1
D: NA
DNA: TGTGCCAGCAGCTTAAGTAGTAGGCCTAGCTGGTACAATGAGCAGTTCTTC
CDR3: CASSLSSRPSWYNEQFF

V: TRBV12-3/TRBV12-4
size: few
J: TRBJ1-2
D: TRBD1
DNA: TGTGCCAGCAGTCCGACAGGGAGCTATGGCTACACCTTC
CDR3: CASSPTGSYGYTF

V: TRBV15
size: NA
J: TRBJ2-7
D: NA
DNA: TGTGCCACCAGCAGACCCAGCTCCTACGAGCAGTACTTC
CDR3: CATSRPSSYEQYF

V: TRBV7-9
size: few
J: TRBJ1-4
D: NA
DNA: TGTGCCAGCAGCAAAGGCGGGGGGGCTGGTGAAAAACTGTTTTTT
CDR3: CASSKGGGAGEKLFF

V: TRBV7-9
size: few
J: TRBJ2-7
D: NA
DNA: TGTGCCAGCAGCTTAGCGGGAGTACCCTACGAGCAGTACTTC
CDR3: CASSLAGVPYEQYF

V: TRBV7-2
size: NA
J: TRBJ2-5
D: NA
DNA: TGTGCCAGCAGCTCCTCGACATACAGTTTGCAAGAGACCCAGTACTTC
CDR3: CASSSSTYSLQETQYF

V: TRBV5-1
size: few
J: TRBJ2-5
D: TRBD2
DNA: TGCGCCAGCAGCTTGGGTAGCGGGGGCCGGGAGACCCAGTACTTC
CDR3: CASSLGSGGRETQYF

V: TRBV30
size: many
J: TRBJ1-2
D: NA
DNA: TGTGCCTGGAGTGAGCCACAACAGGGTAACTATGGCTACACCTTC
CDR3: CAWSEPQQGNYGYTF

V: TRBV19
size: NA
J: TRBJ2-2
D: NA
DNA: TGTGCCAGTACCCCACTAGGCGTGGGGACCGGGGAGCTGTTTTTT
CDR3: CASTPLGVGTGELFF